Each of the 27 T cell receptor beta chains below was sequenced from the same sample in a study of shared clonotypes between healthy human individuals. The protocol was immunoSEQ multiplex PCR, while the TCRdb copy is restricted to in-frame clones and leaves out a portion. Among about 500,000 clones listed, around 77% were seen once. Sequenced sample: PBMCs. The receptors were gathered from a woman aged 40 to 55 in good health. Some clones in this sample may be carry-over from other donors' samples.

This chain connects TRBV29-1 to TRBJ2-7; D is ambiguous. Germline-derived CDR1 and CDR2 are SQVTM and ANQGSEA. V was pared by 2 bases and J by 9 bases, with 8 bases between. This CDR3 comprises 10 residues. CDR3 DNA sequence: TGCAGCGTTGAATCTGATGCGCAGTACTTC. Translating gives CSVESDAQYF.

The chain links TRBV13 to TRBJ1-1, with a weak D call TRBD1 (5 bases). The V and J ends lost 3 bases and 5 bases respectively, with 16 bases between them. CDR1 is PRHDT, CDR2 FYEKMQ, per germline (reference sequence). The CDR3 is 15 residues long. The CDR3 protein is CASSFGVRGGTEAFF. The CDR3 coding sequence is TGTGCCAGCAGCTTTGGGGTGAGGGGAGGGACTGAAGCTTTCTTT.

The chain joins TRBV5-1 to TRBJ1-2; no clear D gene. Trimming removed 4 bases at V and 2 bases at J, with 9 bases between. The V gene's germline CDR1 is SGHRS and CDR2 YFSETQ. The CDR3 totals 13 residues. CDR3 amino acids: CASSPTENYGYTF. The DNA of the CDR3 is TGCGCCAGCAGCCCCACAGAGAACTATGGCTACACCTTC.

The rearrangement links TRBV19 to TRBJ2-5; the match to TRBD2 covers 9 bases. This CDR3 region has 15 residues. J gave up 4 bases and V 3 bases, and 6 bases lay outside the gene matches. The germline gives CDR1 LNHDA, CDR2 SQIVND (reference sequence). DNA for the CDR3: TGTGCCAGTAGTATGGGCGGGAGGGCGTCAGAGACCCAGTACTTC. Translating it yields CASSMGGRASETQYF.

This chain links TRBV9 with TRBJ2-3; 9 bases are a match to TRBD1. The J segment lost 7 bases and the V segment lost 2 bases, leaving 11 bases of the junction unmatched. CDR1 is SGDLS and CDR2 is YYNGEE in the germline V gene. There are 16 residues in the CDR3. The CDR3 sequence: CASSVQTGGSSNTQYF. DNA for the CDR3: TGTGCCAGCAGCGTCCAAACAGGGGGCTCCAGCAATACGCAGTATTTT. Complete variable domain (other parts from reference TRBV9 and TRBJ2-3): DSGVTQTPKHLITATGQRVTLRCSPRSGDLSVYWYQQSLDQGLQFLIQYYNGEERAKGNILERFSAQQFPDLHSELNLSSLELGDSALYFCASSVQTGGSSNTQYFGPGTRLTVL.

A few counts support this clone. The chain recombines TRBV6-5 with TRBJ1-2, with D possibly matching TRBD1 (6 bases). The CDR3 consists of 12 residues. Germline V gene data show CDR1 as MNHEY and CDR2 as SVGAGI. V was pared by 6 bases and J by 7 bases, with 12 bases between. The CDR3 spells CASRETGFGYTF. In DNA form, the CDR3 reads TGTGCCAGCAGGGAAACAGGGTTTGGCTACACCTTC.

CDR3 nucleotides: TGTGCCAGCAGTCCGTACTTCGAGTTCACTGAAGCTTTCTTT. It is translated as CASSPYFEFTEAFF. This sequence joins TRBV28 and TRBJ1-1; no firm D call. The V gene lost 5 bases and the J gene lost 4 bases, with 14 bases spanning the gap. Germline CDR1 and CDR2: MDHEN and SYDVKM. This CDR3 region has 14 residues.

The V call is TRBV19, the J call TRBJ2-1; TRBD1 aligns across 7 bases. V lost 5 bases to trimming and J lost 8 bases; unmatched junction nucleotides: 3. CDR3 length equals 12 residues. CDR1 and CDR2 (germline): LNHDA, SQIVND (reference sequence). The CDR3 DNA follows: TGTGCCAGTAGTTTTACAGGGGATGAGCAGTTCTTC. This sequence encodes CASSFTGDEQFF.

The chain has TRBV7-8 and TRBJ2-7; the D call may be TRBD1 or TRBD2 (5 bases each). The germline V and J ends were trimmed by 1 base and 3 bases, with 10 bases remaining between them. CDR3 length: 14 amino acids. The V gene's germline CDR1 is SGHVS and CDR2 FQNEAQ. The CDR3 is CASSLGGIDYEQYF. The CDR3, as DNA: TGTGCCAGCAGCTTAGGGGGGATTGACTACGAGCAGTACTTC.

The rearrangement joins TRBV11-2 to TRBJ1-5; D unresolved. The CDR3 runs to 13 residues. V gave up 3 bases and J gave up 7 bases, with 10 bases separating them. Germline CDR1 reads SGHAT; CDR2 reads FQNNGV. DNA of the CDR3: TGTGCCAGCAGCTTGGCCAAAGGCCAGCCCCAGCATTTT. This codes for CASSLAKGQPQHF.

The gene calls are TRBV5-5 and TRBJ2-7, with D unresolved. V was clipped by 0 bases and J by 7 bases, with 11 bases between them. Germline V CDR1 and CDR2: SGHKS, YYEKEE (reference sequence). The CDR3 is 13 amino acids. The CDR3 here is CASSLVITSEQYF. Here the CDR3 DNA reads TGTGCCAGCAGCTTGGTGATCACGTCGGAGCAGTACTTC.

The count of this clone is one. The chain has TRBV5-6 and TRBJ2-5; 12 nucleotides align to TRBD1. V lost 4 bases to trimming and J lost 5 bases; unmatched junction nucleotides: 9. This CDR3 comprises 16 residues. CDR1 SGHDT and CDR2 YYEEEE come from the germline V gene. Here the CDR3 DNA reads TGTGCCAGCAGCCCCCGGGACAGGGGGCTTGGGGAGACCCAGTACTTC. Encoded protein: CASSPRDRGLGETQYF.

CDR3 amino acids: CASSPEGVAGLYEQYF. In DNA, the CDR3 is TGTGCCAGCAGCCCCGAGGGGGTAGCGGGGCTCTACGAGCAGTACTTC. This chain links TRBV5-4 with TRBJ2-7, with TRBD2 identical over 8 bases. Per germline, CDR1 SGHNT and CDR2 YYREEE (reference sequence). V lost 4 bases and J lost 3; bases outside the gene matches: 12. This CDR3 is 16 amino acids long.

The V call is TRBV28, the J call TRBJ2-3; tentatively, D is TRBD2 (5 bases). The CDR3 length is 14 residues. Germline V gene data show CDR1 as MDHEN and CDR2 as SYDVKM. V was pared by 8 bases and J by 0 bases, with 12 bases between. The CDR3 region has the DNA TGTGCCAGCCGTCTAGCCGCTAGCACAGATACGCAGTATTTT. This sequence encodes CASRLAASTDTQYF.

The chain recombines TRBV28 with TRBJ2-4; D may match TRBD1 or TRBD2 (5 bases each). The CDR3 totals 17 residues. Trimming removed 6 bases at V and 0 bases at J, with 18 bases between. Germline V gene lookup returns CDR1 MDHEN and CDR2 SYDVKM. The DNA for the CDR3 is TGTGCCAGCAGCCCAGCCGGGGCCCCACTAGCCAAAAACATTCAGTACTTC. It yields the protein CASSPAGAPLAKNIQYF.

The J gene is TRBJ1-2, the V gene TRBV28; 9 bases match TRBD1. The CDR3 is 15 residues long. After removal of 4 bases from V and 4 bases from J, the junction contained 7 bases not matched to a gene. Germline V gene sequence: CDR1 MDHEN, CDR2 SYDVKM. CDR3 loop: CASSSTGGFSYGYTF. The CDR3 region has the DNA TGTGCCAGCAGTTCTACAGGGGGCTTTAGCTATGGCTACACCTTC.

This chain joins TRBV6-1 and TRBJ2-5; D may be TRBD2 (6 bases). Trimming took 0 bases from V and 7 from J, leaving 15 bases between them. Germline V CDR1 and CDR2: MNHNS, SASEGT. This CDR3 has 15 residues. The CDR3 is CASSEAISGIATQYF. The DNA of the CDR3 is TGTGCCAGCAGTGAAGCGATTAGCGGCATCGCGACCCAGTACTTC.

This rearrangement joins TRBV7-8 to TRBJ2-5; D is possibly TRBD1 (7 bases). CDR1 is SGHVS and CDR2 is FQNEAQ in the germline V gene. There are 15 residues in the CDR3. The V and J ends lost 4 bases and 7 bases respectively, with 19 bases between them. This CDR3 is CASSSRTGQGGTQYF. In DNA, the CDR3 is TGTGCCAGCAGCTCCCGGACGGGTCAGGGGGGGACCCAGTACTTC.

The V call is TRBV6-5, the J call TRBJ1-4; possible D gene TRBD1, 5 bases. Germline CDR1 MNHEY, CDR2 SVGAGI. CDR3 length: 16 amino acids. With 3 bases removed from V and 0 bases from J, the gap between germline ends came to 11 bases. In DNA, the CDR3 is TGTGCCAGCAGTTATAGACAGACCGCAACTAATGAAAAACTGTTTTTT. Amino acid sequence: CASSYRQTATNEKLFF.

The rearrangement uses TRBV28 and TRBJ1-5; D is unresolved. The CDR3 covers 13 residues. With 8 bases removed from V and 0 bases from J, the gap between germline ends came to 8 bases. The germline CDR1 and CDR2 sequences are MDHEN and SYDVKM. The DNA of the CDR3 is TGTGCCAGCCAGCTTTATAGCAATCAGCCCCAGCATTTT. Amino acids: CASQLYSNQPQHF.

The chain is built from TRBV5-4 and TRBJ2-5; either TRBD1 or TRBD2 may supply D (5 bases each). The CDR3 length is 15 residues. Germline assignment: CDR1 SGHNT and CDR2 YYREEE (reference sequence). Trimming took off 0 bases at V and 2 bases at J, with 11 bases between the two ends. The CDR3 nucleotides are TGTGCCAGCAGCTTGGAGAACAGGAGGCAAGAGACCCAGTACTTC. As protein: CASSLENRRQETQYF.

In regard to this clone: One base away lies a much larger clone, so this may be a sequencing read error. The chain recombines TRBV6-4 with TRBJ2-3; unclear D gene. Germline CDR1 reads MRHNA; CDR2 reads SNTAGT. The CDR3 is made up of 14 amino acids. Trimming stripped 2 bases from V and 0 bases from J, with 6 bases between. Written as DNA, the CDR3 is TGTGCCAGCAGTGACAAAGGTAGCACAGATACGCAGTATTTT. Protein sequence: CASSDKGSTDTQYF.

CDR3 DNA sequence: TGTGCCATCAGTGGAACAGGGTGGCTCTCCTACGAGCAGTACTTC. Amino acid sequence: CAISGTGWLSYEQYF. The chain uses TRBV10-3 and TRBJ2-7, with D possibly matching TRBD1 (6 bases). CDR3 length: 15 amino acids. Germline V gene data show CDR1 as ENHRY and CDR2 as SYGVKD. V lost 4 bases to trimming and J lost 0 bases, with 13 bases between them.

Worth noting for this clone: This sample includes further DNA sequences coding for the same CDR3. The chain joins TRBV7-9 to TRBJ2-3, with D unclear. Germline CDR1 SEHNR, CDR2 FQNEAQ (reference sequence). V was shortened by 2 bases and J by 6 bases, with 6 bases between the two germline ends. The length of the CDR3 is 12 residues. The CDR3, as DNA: TGTGCCAGCAGCTTATTGGGCGATACGCAGTATTTT. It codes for CASSLLGDTQYF.

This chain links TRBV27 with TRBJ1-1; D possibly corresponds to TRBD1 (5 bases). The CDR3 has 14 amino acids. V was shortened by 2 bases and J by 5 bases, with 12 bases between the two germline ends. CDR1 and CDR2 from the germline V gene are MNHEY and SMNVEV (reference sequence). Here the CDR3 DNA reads TGTGCCAGCAGTTTAGGCAGGGAAATGACTGAAGCTTTCTTT. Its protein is CASSLGREMTEAFF.

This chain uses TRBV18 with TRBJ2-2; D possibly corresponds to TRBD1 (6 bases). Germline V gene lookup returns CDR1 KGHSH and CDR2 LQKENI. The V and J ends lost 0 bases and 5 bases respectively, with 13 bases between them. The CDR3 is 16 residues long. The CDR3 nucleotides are TGTGCCAGCTCACCACCTACTACAGGGTGGACCGGGGAGCTGTTTTTT. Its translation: CASSPPTTGWTGELFF. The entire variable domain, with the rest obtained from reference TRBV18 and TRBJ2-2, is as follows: NAGVMQNPRHLVRRRGQEARLRCSPMKGHSHVYWYRQLPEEGLKFMVYLQKENIIDESGMPKERFSAEFPKEGPSILRIQQVVRGDSAAYFCASSPPTTGWTGELFFGEGSRLTVL.

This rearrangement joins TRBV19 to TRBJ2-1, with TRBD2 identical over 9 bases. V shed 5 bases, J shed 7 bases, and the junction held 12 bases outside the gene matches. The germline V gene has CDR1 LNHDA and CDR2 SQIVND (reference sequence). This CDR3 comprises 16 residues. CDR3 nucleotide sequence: TGTGCCAGTAGTCCATGGGGCGGGAGGGCCTGGAATGAGCAGTTCTTC. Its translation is CASSPWGGRAWNEQFF.